This T cell receptor beta chain was sequenced for a study of CD8 T cells in Susac syndrome. This clonotype was detected a few times. Negative magnetic isolation gave CD8+ and CD4+ cells; FACS enriched CD8+ TEMRA. Random hexamers were used to reverse transcribe 0.5 to 1 ug of RNA. MiXCR, applied by TCRdb to the immunoSEQ multiplex PCR reads, yields one record per CDR3 protein. The table shows around 150,000 distinct CDR3 sequences, with 85% to 95% occurring only once. CDR1 MNHEY and CDR2 SVGEGT come from the germline V gene. This CDR3 spans 14 amino acids. Trimming took 8 bases from V and 1 from J, leaving 12 bases between them.

Sequencing used CD8+ T cells from PBMCs. The rearrangement uses TRBV6-2 or TRBV6-3 and TRBJ2-1; D is ambiguous. The TCR sequence derives from a human donor with Susac syndrome. The CDR3 coding sequence is TGTGCCAGCGGGCTATCAGGATCCTACAATGAGCAGTTCTTC. Translation: CASGLSGSYNEQFF.